This TCR beta chain was obtained from a study of T cell responses to AZD1222 COVID-19 vaccine. Germline loops: CDR1 GTSNPN, CDR2 SVGIG (reference sequence). This CDR3 contains 14 residues. V was clipped by 3 bases and J by 4 bases; unmatched bases: 3. Sequencing used immunoSEQ multiplex PCR; TCRdb keeps in-frame clones, though not all of them. The data show tens of thousands of clones, over 80% seen once. The genes are TRBV30 and TRBJ1-6, with 7 bases aligning to TRBD1. The receptor comes from an adult in good health. The source was peripheral blood, collected on day 0 of AZD1222 vaccination. Here the CDR3 reads CAWRRTGYNSPLHF. The CDR3 DNA reads as TGTGCCTGGAGGCGGACAGGTTATAATTCACCCCTCCACTTT.